A selection of T cell receptor beta chains follows, all from one sample in a study of vaccination effects on CD4 cells after COVID-19. These TCRs are of unknown antigen specificity. Sequencing used immunoSEQ multiplex PCR; TCRdb keeps in-frame clones, though not all of them. The sample records 50,000 to 60,000 clones, less than 80% being singletons. This material consisted of CD4+ T cells from PBMCs cultured without peptide, taken after COVID-19 vaccination. These receptors were obtained from a human donor who received a COVID-19 vaccine. CDR3s include the opening cysteine and the closing phenylalanine or tryptophan. The D gene is left open where the match is weak. Size tells how often a clone was seen (once, few, many) or the class of an expanded clone, and some rows leave it out.

d_call: -
v_call: TRBV4-3
j_call: TRBJ2-3
clone_size: -
cdr3_aa: CASSQAAPPTDTQYF
cdr3_nt: TGCGCCAGCAGCCAAGCTGCACCTCCCACAGATACGCAGTATTTT

d_call: -
v_call: TRBV28
j_call: TRBJ2-7
clone_size: -
cdr3_aa: CASSFRGAKRTYEQYF
cdr3_nt: TGTGCCAGCAGTTTCAGAGGGGCCAAAAGGACCTACGAGCAGTACTTC

d_call: -
v_call: TRBV3-1/TRBV3-2
j_call: TRBJ2-4
clone_size: -
cdr3_aa: CASSQAAVQVIQYF
cdr3_nt: TGTGCCAGCAGCCAAGCAGCGGTACAGGTCATTCAGTACTTC

d_call: -
v_call: TRBV28
j_call: TRBJ2-2
clone_size: -
cdr3_aa: CASSLSGLSPGELFF
cdr3_nt: TGTGCCAGCAGTTTATCAGGGTTAAGTCCCGGGGAGCTGTTTTTT

d_call: TRBD1
v_call: TRBV6-2/TRBV6-3
j_call: TRBJ2-4
clone_size: -
cdr3_aa: CASSYGSGQGQNIQYF
cdr3_nt: TGTGCCAGCAGTTACGGTTCGGGACAGGGTCAAAACATTCAGTACTTC

d_call: -
v_call: TRBV5-1
j_call: TRBJ2-5
clone_size: -
cdr3_aa: CASSLSVRETQYF
cdr3_nt: TGCGCCAGCAGCTTGAGTGTAAGGGAGACCCAGTACTTC

d_call: -
v_call: TRBV9
j_call: TRBJ1-1
clone_size: -
cdr3_aa: CASSAGGEAFF
cdr3_nt: TGTGCCAGCAGCGCGGGGGGGGAAGCTTTCTTT

d_call: TRBD2
v_call: TRBV4-1
j_call: TRBJ2-5
clone_size: once
cdr3_aa: CASSQGLAGAQETQYF
cdr3_nt: TGCGCCAGCAGCCAAGGACTAGCGGGGGCTCAAGAGACCCAGTACTTC

d_call: TRBD1
v_call: TRBV11-2
j_call: TRBJ2-7
clone_size: -
cdr3_aa: CASSSGGYEQYF
cdr3_nt: TGTGCCAGCAGCTCAGGGGGCTACGAGCAGTACTTC

d_call: TRBD1
v_call: TRBV18
j_call: TRBJ2-7
clone_size: once
cdr3_aa: CASSPGTGHSYEQYF
cdr3_nt: TGTGCCAGCTCACCCGGGACAGGCCACTCCTACGAGCAGTACTTC

d_call: TRBD1
v_call: TRBV6-5
j_call: TRBJ1-6
clone_size: -
cdr3_aa: CASSSPGTGGSPLHF
cdr3_nt: TGTGCCAGCAGTTCTCCCGGGACAGGGGGATCACCCCTCCACTTT

d_call: -
v_call: TRBV7-2
j_call: TRBJ2-1
clone_size: -
cdr3_aa: CASSLVPIVPYNEQFF
cdr3_nt: TGTGCCAGCAGCTTAGTCCCCATTGTCCCCTACAATGAGCAGTTCTTC

d_call: -
v_call: TRBV7-3
j_call: TRBJ2-2
clone_size: medium-sized
cdr3_aa: CASSGGTTGELFF
cdr3_nt: TGTGCCAGCAGCGGAGGTACCACCGGGGAGCTGTTTTTT

d_call: -
v_call: TRBV10-3
j_call: TRBJ2-7
clone_size: -
cdr3_aa: CAISVGQGQYEQYF
cdr3_nt: TGTGCCATCAGTGTGGGGCAGGGTCAGTACGAGCAGTACTTC

d_call: TRBD1
v_call: TRBV4-1
j_call: TRBJ2-3
clone_size: -
cdr3_aa: CASSQTGGREDTQYF
cdr3_nt: TGCGCCAGCAGCCAGACAGGGGGGAGGGAAGATACGCAGTATTTT

d_call: TRBD1
v_call: TRBV5-4
j_call: TRBJ1-2
clone_size: -
cdr3_aa: CASSPQGVNYGYTF
cdr3_nt: TGTGCCAGCAGCCCGCAGGGGGTTAACTATGGCTACACCTTC

d_call: -
v_call: TRBV5-1
j_call: TRBJ2-2
clone_size: -
cdr3_aa: CASSFWGGPSSGELFF
cdr3_nt: TGCGCCAGCAGCTTTTGGGGGGGGCCGTCGTCGGGGGAGCTGTTTTTT

d_call: -
v_call: TRBV4-2
j_call: TRBJ1-6
clone_size: -
cdr3_aa: CASSQAGVSYNSPLHF
cdr3_nt: TGTGCCAGCAGCCAAGCAGGCGTTTCCTATAATTCACCCCTCCACTTT

d_call: -
v_call: TRBV19
j_call: TRBJ2-7
clone_size: -
cdr3_aa: CASSEMGPYEQYF
cdr3_nt: TGTGCCAGTAGCGAAATGGGTCCCTACGAGCAGTACTTC

d_call: -
v_call: TRBV29-1
j_call: TRBJ2-7
clone_size: -
cdr3_aa: CSVAVRARYTYEQYF
cdr3_nt: TGCAGCGTTGCGGTGAGGGCCAGGTACACCTACGAGCAGTACTTC

d_call: -
v_call: TRBV28
j_call: TRBJ1-1
clone_size: few
cdr3_aa: CASSFVTEAFF
cdr3_nt: TGTGCCAGCAGTTTTGTCACTGAAGCTTTCTTT

d_call: -
v_call: TRBV11-2
j_call: TRBJ2-1
clone_size: -
cdr3_aa: CASSLGGGGSYSYNEQFF
cdr3_nt: TGTGCCAGCAGCTTAGGTGGCGGGGGCTCCTACTCCTACAATGAGCAGTTCTTC

d_call: -
v_call: TRBV7-2
j_call: TRBJ1-5
clone_size: few
cdr3_aa: CASSLGQLNQPQHF
cdr3_nt: TGTGCCAGCAGCTTAGGACAGCTCAATCAGCCCCAGCATTTT

d_call: -
v_call: TRBV7-9
j_call: TRBJ1-5
clone_size: -
cdr3_aa: CASSPGLGNQPQHF
cdr3_nt: TGTGCCAGCAGCCCTGGACTGGGCAATCAGCCCCAGCATTTT

d_call: -
v_call: TRBV4-2
j_call: TRBJ2-1
clone_size: -
cdr3_aa: CASSQLGLNNEQFF
cdr3_nt: TGTGCCAGCAGCCAACTGGGGTTGAACAATGAGCAGTTCTTC

d_call: -
v_call: TRBV4-1
j_call: TRBJ2-5
clone_size: -
cdr3_aa: CASSPGTKVETQYF
cdr3_nt: TGCGCCAGCAGCCCCGGGACCAAAGTGGAGACCCAGTACTTC

d_call: TRBD2
v_call: TRBV6-5
j_call: TRBJ2-3
clone_size: -
cdr3_aa: CASRGLAGLGDTQYF
cdr3_nt: TGTGCCAGCAGGGGACTAGCGGGATTGGGAGATACGCAGTATTTT

d_call: -
v_call: TRBV19
j_call: TRBJ1-2
clone_size: -
cdr3_aa: CASSIQGLSQGYGYTF
cdr3_nt: TGTGCCAGTAGTATACAGGGATTAAGTCAAGGCTATGGCTACACCTTC

d_call: TRBD1
v_call: TRBV30
j_call: TRBJ2-3
clone_size: once
cdr3_aa: CAWDGQGARADTQYF
cdr3_nt: TGTGCCTGGGACGGACAGGGGGCACGCGCAGATACGCAGTATTTT

d_call: -
v_call: TRBV5-1
j_call: TRBJ2-5
clone_size: -
cdr3_aa: CASSLLALEEPQYF
cdr3_nt: TGCGCCAGCAGCTTACTAGCCCTGGAGGAACCCCAGTACTTC

d_call: -
v_call: TRBV12-3/TRBV12-4
j_call: TRBJ1-1
clone_size: -
cdr3_aa: CASSKTRGTEAFF
cdr3_nt: TGTGCCAGCAGCAAGACGAGAGGCACTGAAGCTTTCTTT

d_call: TRBD2
v_call: TRBV7-2
j_call: TRBJ2-1
clone_size: once
cdr3_aa: CASSLRRIAGGSNNEQFF
cdr3_nt: TGTGCCAGCAGCTTACGGAGGATTGCGGGAGGGTCAAACAATGAGCAGTTCTTC

d_call: -
v_call: TRBV14
j_call: TRBJ1-2
clone_size: -
cdr3_aa: CASSRDAGYGYTF
cdr3_nt: TGTGCCAGCAGCCGGGACGCAGGATATGGCTACACCTTC

d_call: -
v_call: TRBV5-1
j_call: TRBJ2-3
clone_size: -
cdr3_aa: CASSLRLVGVGTDTQYF
cdr3_nt: TGCGCCAGCAGCTTGAGACTAGTGGGGGTGGGCACAGATACGCAGTATTTT

d_call: -
v_call: TRBV27
j_call: TRBJ1-2
clone_size: few
cdr3_aa: CASSFFGQGVYTF
cdr3_nt: TGTGCCAGCAGTTTTTTCGGGCAGGGAGTCTACACCTTC

d_call: -
v_call: TRBV4-3
j_call: TRBJ1-3
clone_size: -
cdr3_aa: CASSQGLNSGNTIYF
cdr3_nt: TGCGCCAGCAGCCAAGGCCTAAACTCTGGAAACACCATATATTTT

d_call: TRBD2
v_call: TRBV11-2
j_call: TRBJ2-3
clone_size: -
cdr3_aa: CASSLLAADTQYF
cdr3_nt: TGTGCCAGCAGCTTACTAGCGGCAGATACGCAGTATTTT